Presented here are 29 T cell receptor beta chains from one specimen sequenced in a study of T cells in Graves' hyperthyroidism and ophthalmopathy. TCR beta CDR3 region amplification was performed from RNA transcripts. The primer set for the first-round RT-PCR of the TCR CDR3 was HTBI. TCRdb reprocessed the multiplex PCR reads via MiXCR and lists one record per CDR3 protein. Of approximately 560,000 distinct CDR3 sequences listed, about 45% are singletons. Sequenced sample: peripheral blood or thyroid tissue (not recorded which). These TCRs come from a woman between 18 and 29 years old with Graves' hyperthyroidism.

This chain joins TRBV15 and TRBJ1-6; 7 positions agree with TRBD1. This CDR3 is 12 amino acids long. V shed 3 bases, J shed 14 bases, and the junction held 4 bases outside the gene matches. The germline gives CDR1 LNHNV, CDR2 YYDKDF (reference sequence). CDR3 in DNA: TGTGCCACCAGCAGTGTCGACAGGGCCCTCCACTTT. Residues: CATSSVDRALHF.

This clonotype was picked up a small number of times. The rearrangement uses TRBV2 and TRBJ1-2; D perhaps matches TRBD1 (5 bases). The germline CDR1 and CDR2 sequences are SNHLY and FYNNEI. This CDR3 is 13 amino acids long. The V and J ends lost 5 bases and 8 bases respectively, with 15 bases between them. CDR3 protein: CASSLSGLGGYTF. In DNA form, the CDR3 reads TGTGCCAGCAGTTTATCAGGGCTGGGCGGCTACACCTTC.

CDR3 nucleotide sequence: TGTGCCAGCAGCCCGGGACTAGGAGGCCAAGAGACCCAGTACTTC. This codes for CASSPGLGGQETQYF. The genes are TRBV3-1 and TRBJ2-5; 8 bases align to TRBD2. This CDR3 comprises 15 residues. V was clipped by 4 bases and J by 1 base; unmatched bases: 5. CDR1 LGHDT and CDR2 YNNKEL come from the germline V gene (reference sequence).

This clonotype was counted many times. The chain joins TRBV2 to TRBJ2-7, with D maybe TRBD2 (5 bases). The V end was cut by 7 bases, the J end by 3 bases, with 16 bases between. The CDR3 extends over 14 amino acids. From germline, CDR1 is SNHLY and CDR2 FYNNEI. Here the CDR3 DNA reads TGTGCCAGCACAGCGGCCCCGGACGGCTACGAGCAGTACTTC. Its protein product is CASTAAPDGYEQYF.

In the case of this clonotype: At one end the junction does not follow the germline gene, possibly because of a read error. This rearrangement joins TRBV15 to TRBJ1-5; D remains ambiguous. This CDR3 is built from 13 residues. Germline lookup yields CDR1 LNHNV and CDR2 YYDKDF (reference sequence). The CDR3 loop reads CAASLNSNQPQHF. CDR3 sequence (DNA): TGTGCCGCCAGTTTAAATAGCAATCAGCCCCAGCATTTT.

The chain has TRBV9 and TRBJ1-1, with 7 nucleotides matching TRBD1. The junction had 3 bases not matched to a gene; V was cut back by 0 bases and J by 1 base. The CDR3 extends over 15 amino acids. Germline CDR1 is SGDLS and CDR2 is YYNGEE. The chain's CDR3 is CASSVAGTANTEAFF. The CDR3 DNA reads as TGTGCCAGCAGCGTAGCCGGGACAGCGAACACTGAAGCTTTCTTT.

This clonotype has a count of ten or more. The genes are TRBV19 and TRBJ1-1, with unresolved D. The length of the CDR3 is 13 residues. V shed 3 bases and J shed 7 bases, with 12 bases lying between them. Looked up from germline, CDR1 is LNHDA and CDR2 is SQIVND (reference sequence). The CDR3 reads CASSIPLHREAFF. CDR3 DNA sequence: TGTGCCAGTAGTATCCCTTTACACCGTGAAGCTTTCTTT.

The chain carries TRBV7-9 and TRBJ2-6; TRBD1 aligns across 7 bases. Germline trimming cut 6 bases from V and 2 bases from J; bases unmatched to any gene: 4. Germline loops: CDR1 SEHNR, CDR2 FQNEAQ (reference sequence). This CDR3 is 15 amino acids long. The CDR3 region is CASSYDRAGANVLTF. CDR3 nucleotides: TGTGCCAGCAGTTACGACAGGGCTGGGGCCAACGTCCTGACTTTC.

At least ten counts were recorded for this clonotype. The chain recombines TRBV15 with TRBJ2-7; no definite D call. V lost 5 bases, J lost 0 bases, and 11 bases lay in between. This CDR3 contains 14 residues. Germline V gene data show CDR1 as LNHNV and CDR2 as YYDKDF (reference sequence). The CDR3 nucleotides are TGTGCCACCAGCCCCCGACGGAGCTCCTACGAGCAGTACTTC. Translation gives CATSPRRSSYEQYF.

With regard to this clonotype: One junction end does not reproduce the germline sequence, and a read error may be involved. V usage is TRBV7-3 and J usage is TRBJ2-7; TRBD2 might be the D (5 bases). Per germline, CDR1 SGHTA and CDR2 FQGTGA. The CDR3 length is 15 residues. Here the CDR3 reads CASSSPTTKVYEQYF. The CDR3 DNA is TGCGCCAGCAGCTCCCCGACTACGAAGGTCTACGAGCAGTACTTC.

This clonotype showed up just a few times. A much larger clone differs from this one at a single base, so this may be a read error. The chain joins TRBV7-2 to TRBJ2-5, with D maybe TRBD2 (5 bases). With 5 bases removed from V and 5 bases from J, the gap between germline ends came to 9 bases. Germline values: CDR1 SGHTA, CDR2 FQGNSA. CDR3 length equals 12 residues. This CDR3 is CASSQRGETQYF. The DNA of the CDR3 is TGTGCCAGCAGCCAGAGAGGGGAGACCCAGTACTTC.

The chain couples TRBV14 to TRBJ1-2, with D maybe TRBD1 (5 bases). The CDR3 runs to 14 residues. V was cut by 1 base and J by 5 bases, with 11 bases left in between. Germline V lookup: CDR1 SGHDN, CDR2 FVKESK. The CDR3 is CASSQAGQFYGYTF. CDR3 coding DNA: TGTGCCAGCAGCCAAGCAGGGCAGTTTTATGGCTACACCTTC.

The sample holds many counts of this clonotype. The V gene is TRBV10-3, the J gene TRBJ2-5; no definite D call. Germline CDR1 is ENHRY and CDR2 is SYGVKD. Trimming took 7 bases from V and 4 from J, leaving 7 bases between them. The CDR3 extends over 11 amino acids. The CDR3 nucleotides read TGTGCCATCATTTTTTTAGAGACCCAGTACTTC. The encoded protein is CAIIFLETQYF.

This chain uses TRBV6-5 with TRBJ1-5, with D possibly matching TRBD1 (6 bases). Trimming cost V 2 bases and J 9 bases, with 11 bases left between them. The CDR3 loop spans 13 amino acids. CDR1 and CDR2 from the germline V gene are MNHEY and SVGAGI. As DNA, the CDR3 is TGTGCCAGCAGTTACAGCGAAGGGGGGCCCCAGCATTTT. It is translated as CASSYSEGGPQHF.

The chain couples TRBV25-1 to TRBJ1-1, with a possible D match to TRBD1 (5 bases). V dropped 2 bases and J dropped 6 bases, with 7 bases sitting between them. Germline V gives CDR1 MGHDK, CDR2 SYGVNS. This CDR3 is 12 amino acids long. The CDR3 bases are TGTGCCAGCAGTGAAGGGGACCCTGAAGCTTTCTTT. Protein: CASSEGDPEAFF.

The genes are TRBV19 and TRBJ1-4; D gene ambiguous. Per the germline V gene, CDR1 is LNHDA and CDR2 is SQIVND (reference sequence). Trimming removed 5 bases at V and 0 bases at J, with 10 bases between. The CDR3 has 15 residues. Here the CDR3 reads CASSVDHATNEKLFF. For the CDR3, the DNA is TGTGCCAGTAGTGTCGACCATGCAACTAATGAAAAACTGTTTTTT.

The chain has TRBV7-9 and TRBJ2-5; D perhaps matches TRBD2 (6 bases). V shed 5 bases and J shed 4 bases, with 20 bases lying between them. This CDR3 region has 16 residues. Germline V lookup: CDR1 SEHNR, CDR2 FQNEAQ (reference sequence). The CDR3 sequence is CASSLGPGEARETQYF. The CDR3 nucleotides are TGTGCCAGCAGCCTTGGACCGGGGGAGGCTCGAGAGACCCAGTACTTC. Combining the CDR3 with reference TRBV7-9 and TRBJ2-5 gives the whole variable domain DTGVSQNPRHKITKRGQNVTFRCDPISEHNRLYWYRQTLGQGPEFLTYFQNEAQLEKSRLLSDRFSAERPKGSFSTLEIQRTEQGDSAMYLCASSLGPGEARETQYFGPGTRLLVL.

The count of this clonotype is one. One base away lies a much larger clone, so this may be a sequencing read error. This sequence joins TRBV15 and TRBJ1-3; D may be TRBD1 (6 bases). Looked up from germline, CDR1 is LNHNV and CDR2 is YYDKDF (reference sequence). The CDR3 has 17 amino acids. The CDR3 sequence: CATSSHGTLFFGSTIYF. The CDR3 DNA is TGTGCCACCAGCAGCCACGGGACATTGTTCTTTGGAAGCACCATATATTTT. The full variable domain, completed using reference TRBV15 and TRBJ1-3, is DAMVIQNPRYQVTQFGKPVTLSCSQTLNHNVMYWYQQKSSQAPKLLFHYYDKDFNNEADTPDNFQSRRPNTSFCFLDIRSPGLGDTAMYLCATSSHGTLFFGSTIYFGEGSWLTVV.

V usage is TRBV14 and J usage is TRBJ1-2; D is unclear. The CDR3 spans 15 residues. Germline CDR1 SGHDN, CDR2 FVKESK. The V gene lost 1 base and the J gene lost 5 bases, with 14 bases spanning the gap. CDR3 DNA: TGTGCCAGCAGCCAAGCGTCCCACAGATTTTATGGCTACACCTTC. It specifies CASSQASHRFYGYTF.

As to this clonotype: A much larger clone lies a single base off, so this may be a read error. This chain links TRBV10-3 with TRBJ2-7; D is unclear. This CDR3 spans 11 amino acids. Germline-derived CDR1 and CDR2 are ENHRY and SYGVKD. V gave up 5 bases and J gave up 3 bases, with 5 bases separating them. CDR3 protein: CAISYGYEQYF. CDR3 DNA: TGTGCCATCAGTTACGGCTACGAGCAGTACTTC.

The chain couples TRBV7-2 to TRBJ2-7, with D possibly called TRBD1 or TRBD2 (5 bases each). The CDR3 contains 14 residues. V lost 5 bases and J 4 bases, leaving 15 bases between the germline ends. Germline V gene data show CDR1 as SGHTA and CDR2 as FQGNSA. The CDR3 loop is CASSQGVSGYEQYF. Here the CDR3 DNA reads TGTGCCAGCAGCCAAGGGGTGTCGGGGTACGAGCAGTACTTC. Variable domain in full (rest from reference TRBV7-2 and TRBJ2-7): GAGVSQSPSNKVTEKGKDVELRCDPISGHTALYWYRQSLGQGLEFLIYFQGNSAPDKSGLPSDRFSAERTGGSVSTLTIQRTQQEDSAVYLCASSQGVSGYEQYFGPGTRLTVT.

The chain links TRBV12-3 or TRBV12-4 to TRBJ1-1, with unresolved D. Trimming stripped 3 bases from V and 5 bases from J, with 13 bases between. This CDR3 spans 14 amino acids. This chain's CDR3 is CASSFTVEITEAFF. CDR3 bases: TGTGCCAGCAGTTTCACAGTAGAGATAACTGAAGCTTTCTTT.

This rearrangement joins TRBV2 to TRBJ2-2; TRBD2 matches 14 bases. The J segment lost 0 bases and the V segment lost 6 bases, leaving 6 bases of the junction unmatched. CDR1 is SNHLY and CDR2 is FYNNEI in the germline V gene. This CDR3 comprises 18 residues. CDR3 loop: CASRQSGLAGANTGELFF. In nucleotides, the CDR3 is TGTGCCAGCAGGCAGTCGGGACTAGCGGGAGCGAACACCGGGGAGCTGTTTTTT.

The rearrangement uses TRBV19 and TRBJ1-4; D might be TRBD1 (6 bases). This CDR3 has 14 residues. Germline loops: CDR1 LNHDA, CDR2 SQIVND (reference sequence). V gave up 6 bases and J gave up 8 bases, with 16 bases separating them. The CDR3 reads CASSPTQGNEKLFF. The DNA of the CDR3 is TGTGCCAGTAGCCCCACGCAGGGGAACGAAAAACTGTTTTTT.

This chain uses TRBV24-1 with TRBJ1-1; D perhaps matches TRBD1 (6 bases). Trimming took 7 bases from V and 6 from J, leaving 17 bases between them. The CDR3 has 14 amino acids. The V gene's germline CDR1 is KGHDR and CDR2 SFDVKD. CDR3 DNA sequence: TGTGCCACCAGCGTTGTGGCAGGGGTCGCTGAAGCTTTCTTT. Amino acids: CATSVVAGVAEAFF.

The chain carries TRBV7-2 and TRBJ2-7; 8 nucleotides line up with TRBD1. J lost 7 bases, V lost 4 bases, and 9 bases had no gene match. The V gene's germline CDR1 is SGHTA and CDR2 FQGNSA. The CDR3 covers 14 residues. The CDR3 loop is CASSSGTGSPEQYF. The CDR3 bases are TGTGCCAGCAGCTCCGGGACAGGTTCGCCGGAGCAGTACTTC.

V usage is TRBV24-1 and J usage is TRBJ1-5; TRBD1 matches at 8 bases. Per germline, CDR1 KGHDR and CDR2 SFDVKD. This CDR3 has 15 residues. With V trimmed by 2 bases and J by 4 bases, 3 bases remained unmatched. The CDR3 here is CATSDSGTGNQPQHF. CDR3 bases: TGTGCCACCAGTGATTCCGGGACAGGAAATCAGCCCCAGCATTTT.

V usage is TRBV29-1 and J usage is TRBJ1-2; D remains ambiguous. Trimming left V 5 bases short and J 3 bases short, with 13 bases between. This CDR3 contains 13 residues. In germline, CDR1 is SQVTM, CDR2 ANQGSEA. The CDR3 coding sequence is TGCAGCGTTCCCCGGGAGGGCGACTATGGCTACACCTTC. Amino acid sequence: CSVPREGDYGYTF.

The rearrangement uses TRBV7-3 and TRBJ1-1; 9 bases align to TRBD1. Germline V gene data show CDR1 as SGHTA and CDR2 as FQGTGA. There are 13 residues in the CDR3. With V trimmed by 8 bases and J by 5 bases, 6 bases remained unmatched. The CDR3, as DNA: TGTGCCAGCGGCGGACAGGGGAGGACTGAAGCTTTCTTT. Translated: CASGGQGRTEAFF.